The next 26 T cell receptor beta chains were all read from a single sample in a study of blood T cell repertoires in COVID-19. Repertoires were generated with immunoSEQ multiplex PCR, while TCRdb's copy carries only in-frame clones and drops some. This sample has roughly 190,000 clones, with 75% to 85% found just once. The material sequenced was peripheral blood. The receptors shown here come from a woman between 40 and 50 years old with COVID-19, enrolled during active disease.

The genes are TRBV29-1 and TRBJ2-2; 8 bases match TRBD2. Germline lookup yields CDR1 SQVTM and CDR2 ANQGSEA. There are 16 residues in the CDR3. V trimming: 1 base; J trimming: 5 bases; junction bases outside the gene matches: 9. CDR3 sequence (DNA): TGCAGCGTTGAAGGTCGGCGGGGGGCCCTAACCGGGGAGCTGTTTTTT. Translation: CSVEGRRGALTGELFF.

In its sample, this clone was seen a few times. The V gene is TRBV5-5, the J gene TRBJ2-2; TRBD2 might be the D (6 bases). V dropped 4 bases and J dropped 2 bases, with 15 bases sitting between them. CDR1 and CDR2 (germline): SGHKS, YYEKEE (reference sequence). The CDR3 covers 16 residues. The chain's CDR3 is CASSPIADSNTGELFF. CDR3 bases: TGTGCCAGCAGCCCTATAGCGGATTCTAACACCGGGGAGCTGTTTTTT.

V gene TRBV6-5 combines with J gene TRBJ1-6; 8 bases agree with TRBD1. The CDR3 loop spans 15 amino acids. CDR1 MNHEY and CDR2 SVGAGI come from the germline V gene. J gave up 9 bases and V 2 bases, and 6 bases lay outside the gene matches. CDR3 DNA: TGTGCCAGCAGTTACAAGGGACAGGTCGGTTCACCCCTCCACTTT. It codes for CASSYKGQVGSPLHF.

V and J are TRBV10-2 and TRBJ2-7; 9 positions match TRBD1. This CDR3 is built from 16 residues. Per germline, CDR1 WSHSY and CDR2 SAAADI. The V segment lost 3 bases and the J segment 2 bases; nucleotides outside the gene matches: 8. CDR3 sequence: CASSEHRGLLPYEQYF. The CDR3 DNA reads TGCGCCAGCAGTGAACACAGGGGGCTACTTCCCTACGAGCAGTACTTC.

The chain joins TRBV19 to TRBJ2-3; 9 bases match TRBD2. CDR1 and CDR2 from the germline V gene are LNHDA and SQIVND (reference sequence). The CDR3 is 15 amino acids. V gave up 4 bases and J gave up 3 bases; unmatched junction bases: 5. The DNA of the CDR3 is TGTGCCAGTAGTACCCTAGCGGGAACAACAGATACGCAGTATTTT. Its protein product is CASSTLAGTTDTQYF. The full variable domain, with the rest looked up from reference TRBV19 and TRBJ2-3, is DGGITQSPKYLFRKEGQNVTLSCEQNLNHDAMYWYRQDPGQGLRLIYYSQIVNDFQKGDIAEGYSVSREKKESFPLTVTSAQKNPTAFYLCASSTLAGTTDTQYFGPGTRLTVL.

For the CDR3, the DNA is TGTGCCAGCAGTTCAGGGTTTCTCACTGAAGCTTTCTTT. This codes for CASSSGFLTEAFF. The rearrangement joins TRBV6-6 to TRBJ1-1; D possibly corresponds to TRBD1 (5 bases). The CDR3 spans 13 residues. Trimming cost V 4 bases and J 4 bases, with 10 bases left between them. The V gene's germline CDR1 is MNHNY and CDR2 SVGAGI (reference sequence).

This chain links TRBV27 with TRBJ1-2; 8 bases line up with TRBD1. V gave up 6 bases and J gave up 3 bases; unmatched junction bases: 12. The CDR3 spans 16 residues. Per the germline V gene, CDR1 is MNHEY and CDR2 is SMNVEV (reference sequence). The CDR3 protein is CASSPGQGASYYGYTF. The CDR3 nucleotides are TGTGCCAGCAGCCCCGGGCAGGGGGCCTCCTACTATGGCTACACCTTC.

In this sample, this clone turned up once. This CDR3 reads CASSSDRVRSGNTIYF. The CDR3 DNA sequence: TGTGCCAGCAGCTCGGACAGGGTTAGGTCTGGAAACACCATATATTTT. This chain connects TRBV5-5 to TRBJ1-3; the match to TRBD1 covers 8 bases. The CDR3 is made up of 16 amino acids. Germline values: CDR1 SGHKS, CDR2 YYEKEE (reference sequence). Unmatched junction bases numbered 6, after V lost 3 bases and J lost 1 base.

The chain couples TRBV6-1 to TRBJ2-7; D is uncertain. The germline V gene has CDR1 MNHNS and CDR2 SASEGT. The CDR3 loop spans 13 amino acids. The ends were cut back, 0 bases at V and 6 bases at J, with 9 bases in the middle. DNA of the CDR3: TGTGCCAGCAGTGAAGCGCAGGTCTTCGAGCAGTACTTC. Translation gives CASSEAQVFEQYF.

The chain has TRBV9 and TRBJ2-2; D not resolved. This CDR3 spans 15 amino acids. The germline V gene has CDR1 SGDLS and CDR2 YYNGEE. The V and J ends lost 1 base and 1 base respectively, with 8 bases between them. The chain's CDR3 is CASSVQSWNTGELFF. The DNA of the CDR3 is TGTGCCAGCAGCGTACAGTCCTGGAACACCGGGGAGCTGTTTTTT.

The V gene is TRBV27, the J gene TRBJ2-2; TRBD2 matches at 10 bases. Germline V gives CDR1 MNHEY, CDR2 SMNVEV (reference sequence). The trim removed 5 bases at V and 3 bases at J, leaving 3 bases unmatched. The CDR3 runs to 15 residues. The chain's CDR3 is CASSVLAGDTGELFF. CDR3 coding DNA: TGTGCCAGCAGTGTGCTAGCGGGGGACACCGGGGAGCTGTTTTTT.

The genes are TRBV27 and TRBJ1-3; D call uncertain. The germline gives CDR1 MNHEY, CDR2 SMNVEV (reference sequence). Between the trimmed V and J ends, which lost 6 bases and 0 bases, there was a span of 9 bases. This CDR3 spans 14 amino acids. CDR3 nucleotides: TGTGCCAGCAGGACCGCGGCCTCTGGAAACACCATATATTTT. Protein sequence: CASRTAASGNTIYF.

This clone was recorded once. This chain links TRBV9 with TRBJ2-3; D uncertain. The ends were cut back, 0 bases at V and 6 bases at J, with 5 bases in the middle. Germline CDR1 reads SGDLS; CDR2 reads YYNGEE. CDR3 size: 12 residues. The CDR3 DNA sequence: TGTGCCAGCAGCGTAGAGCTGGATACGCAGTATTTT. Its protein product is CASSVELDTQYF.

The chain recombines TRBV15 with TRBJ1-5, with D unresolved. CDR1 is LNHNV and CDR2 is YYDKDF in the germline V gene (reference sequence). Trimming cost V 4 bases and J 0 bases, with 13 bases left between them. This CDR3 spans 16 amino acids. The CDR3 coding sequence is TGTGCCACCAGCATAGTAGTTTCAATTAGCAATCAGCCCCAGCATTTT. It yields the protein CATSIVVSISNQPQHF.

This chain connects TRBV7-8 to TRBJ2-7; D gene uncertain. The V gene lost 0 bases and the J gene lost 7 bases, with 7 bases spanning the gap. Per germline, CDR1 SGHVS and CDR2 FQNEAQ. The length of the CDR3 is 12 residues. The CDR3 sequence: CASSLAFQEQYF. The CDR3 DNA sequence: TGTGCCAGCAGCTTAGCGTTTCAAGAGCAGTACTTC.

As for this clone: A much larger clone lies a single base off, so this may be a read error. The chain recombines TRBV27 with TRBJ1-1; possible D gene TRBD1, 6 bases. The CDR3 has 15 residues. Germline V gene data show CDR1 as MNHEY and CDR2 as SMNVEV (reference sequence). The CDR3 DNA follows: TGTGCCGGCAGTCCCCCGGGACATCTGAACACTGAAGCTTTCTTT. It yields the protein CAGSPPGHLNTEAFF.

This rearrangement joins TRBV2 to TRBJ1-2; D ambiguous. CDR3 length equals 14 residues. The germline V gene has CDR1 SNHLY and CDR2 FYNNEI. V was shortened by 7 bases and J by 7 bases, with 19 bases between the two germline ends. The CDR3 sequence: CASIGIVGIGGYTF. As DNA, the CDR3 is TGTGCCAGCATCGGGATAGTAGGGATTGGTGGCTACACCTTC.

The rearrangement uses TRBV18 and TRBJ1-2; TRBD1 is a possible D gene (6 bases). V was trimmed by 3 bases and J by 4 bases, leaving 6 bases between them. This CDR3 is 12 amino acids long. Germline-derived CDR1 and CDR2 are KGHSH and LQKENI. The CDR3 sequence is CASSPDSYGYTF. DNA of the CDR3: TGTGCCAGCTCACCGGACAGCTATGGCTACACCTTC.

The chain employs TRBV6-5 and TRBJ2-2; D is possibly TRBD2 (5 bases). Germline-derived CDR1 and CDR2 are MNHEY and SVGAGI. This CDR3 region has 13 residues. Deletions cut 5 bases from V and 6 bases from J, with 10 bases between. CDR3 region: CASSPTSSGELFF. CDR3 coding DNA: TGTGCCAGCAGTCCTACTAGTTCCGGGGAGCTGTTTTTT.

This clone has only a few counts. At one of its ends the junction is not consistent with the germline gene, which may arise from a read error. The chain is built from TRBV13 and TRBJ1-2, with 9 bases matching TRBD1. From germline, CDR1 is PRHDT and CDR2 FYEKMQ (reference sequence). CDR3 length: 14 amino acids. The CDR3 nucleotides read TGTGCCAGCAGCCTACAGGGGGCTAATTATGGCTACACCTTC. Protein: CASSLQGANYGYTF.

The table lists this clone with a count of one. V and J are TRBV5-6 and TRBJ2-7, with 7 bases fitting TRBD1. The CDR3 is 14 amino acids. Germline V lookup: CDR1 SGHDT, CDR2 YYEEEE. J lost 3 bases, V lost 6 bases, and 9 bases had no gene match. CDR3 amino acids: CASNPDRRYYEQYF. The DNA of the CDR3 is TGTGCCAGCAACCCGGACAGGCGTTACTACGAGCAGTACTTC.

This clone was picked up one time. The CDR3 loop is CAWSSRGPQPQHF. CDR3 in DNA: TGTGCCTGGAGTTCCAGGGGGCCTCAGCCCCAGCATTTT. The V and J genes are TRBV30 and TRBJ1-5, with TRBD1 matching over 8 bases. The V gene end was trimmed by 2 bases and the J gene end by 6 bases; junction bases not matched to a gene: 3. The germline V gene has CDR1 GTSNPN and CDR2 SVGIG (reference sequence). CDR3 length equals 13 residues.

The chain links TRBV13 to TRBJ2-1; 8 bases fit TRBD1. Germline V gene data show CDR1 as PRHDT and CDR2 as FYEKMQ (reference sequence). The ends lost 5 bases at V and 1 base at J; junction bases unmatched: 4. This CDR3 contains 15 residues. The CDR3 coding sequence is TGTGCCAGCAGCCGAACAGGGGGGTCCTACAATGAGCAGTTCTTC. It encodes CASSRTGGSYNEQFF.

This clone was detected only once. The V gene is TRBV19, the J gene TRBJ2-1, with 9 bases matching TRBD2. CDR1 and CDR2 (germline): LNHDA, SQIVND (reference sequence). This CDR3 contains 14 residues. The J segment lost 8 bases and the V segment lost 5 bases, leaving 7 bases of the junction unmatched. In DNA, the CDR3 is TGTGCCAGTAGTTGGGTAGCGGGAGCAGATGAGCAGTTCTTC. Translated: CASSWVAGADEQFF.

CDR3 nucleotides: TGTGCCAGCAGCCGAGGGACAGGGGGAGGTGAAAAACTGTTTTTT. This translates into CASSRGTGGGEKLFF. This rearrangement joins TRBV5-4 to TRBJ1-4; 11 bases fit TRBD1. After removal of 4 bases from V and 7 bases from J, the junction contained 6 bases not matched to a gene. In germline, CDR1 is SGHNT, CDR2 YYREEE (reference sequence). The CDR3 is made up of 15 amino acids.

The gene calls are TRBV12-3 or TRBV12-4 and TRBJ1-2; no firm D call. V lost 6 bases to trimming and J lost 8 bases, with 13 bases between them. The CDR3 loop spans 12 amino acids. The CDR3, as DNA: TGTGCCAGCAGAAAGACAAGGTTAGGCTACACCTTC. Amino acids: CASRKTRLGYTF.